The rows below give T cell receptor beta chains drawn from one sample of a study of blood T cell repertoires in COVID-19. Sequenced by immunoSEQ multiplex PCR; TCRdb stores in-frame clones only, minus some. Here the sample spans 100,000 to 150,000 clones, approximately 81% being singletons. The sequenced sample was peripheral blood. These TCRs come from a man aged 55 to 70 with acute or convalescent COVID-19. The CDR3 runs from the conserved cysteine through the conserved F or W. The order of the fields is CDR3 DNA, CDR3 protein, D gene, clone size, V gene, J gene. D genes are given only for firm matches. The size of a clone is reported for some rows only, either as once, few or many, or as a class for expanded clones.

TGTGCCAGCAGCTTGTCTAGTCTTCCGGGTTTACTTGGAAACACCATATATTTT,CASSLSSLPGLLGNTIYF,-,-,TRBV5-5,TRBJ1-3
TGTGCCAGCAGCTTACGGCAGGATAATGAAAAACTGTTTTTT,CASSLRQDNEKLFF,-,few,TRBV5-5,TRBJ1-4
TGTGCCAGCAGCCAAGGGTTGGGGAGCTCTGGAAACACCATATATTTT,CASSQGLGSSGNTIYF,-,-,TRBV3-1/TRBV3-2,TRBJ1-3
TGTGCCAGCAGCCAAGTCGCTGGGCGGGGGAGCTACGAGCAGTACTTC,CASSQVAGRGSYEQYF,TRBD2,few,TRBV3-1/TRBV3-2,TRBJ2-7
TGTGCCAGTAGTATGATCGGGGGTGTCTACAATGAGCAGTTCTTC,CASSMIGGVYNEQFF,-,-,TRBV19,TRBJ2-1
TGTGCCAGCAGTCAGGTGAACACTGAAGCTTTCTTT,CASSQVNTEAFF,-,-,TRBV2,TRBJ1-1
TGTGCCAGCAGCTTATCAGGGAACACTGAAGCTTTCTTT,CASSLSGNTEAFF,-,once,TRBV7-3,TRBJ1-1
TGTGCCAGCAGGTACGGACAGTACCAAGAGACCCAGTACTTC,CASRYGQYQETQYF,-,-,TRBV27,TRBJ2-5
TGTGCCGTCCAGCGGGAGGGCCCTCAGGAGCAGTTCTTC,CAVQREGPQEQFF,TRBD2,-,TRBV6-5,TRBJ2-1
TGTGCCAGCAGTGGTACCAGGGCTGAGACCCAGTACTTC,CASSGTRAETQYF,-,-,TRBV27,TRBJ2-5
TGCGCCAGCAGCTTGGTAGCTAGCGCAAATGAGCAGTTCTTC,CASSLVASANEQFF,-,-,TRBV5-1,TRBJ2-1
TGTGCCAGCAGCTTGGTCTCGGACACTGAAGCTTTCTTT,CASSLVSDTEAFF,-,-,TRBV5-5,TRBJ1-1
TGTGCCACCAATCCGGCTAGCGGGTACACCGGGGAGCTGTTTTTT,CATNPASGYTGELFF,TRBD2,-,TRBV10-3,TRBJ2-2
TGTGCCACAGGGGTCTCACCCCTCCACTTT,CATGVSPLHF,-,-,TRBV28,TRBJ1-6
TGTGCCACCAGTGAACCGGGACAGGGGTGGGATACGCAGTATTTT,CATSEPGQGWDTQYF,TRBD1,-,TRBV24-1,TRBJ2-3
TGTGCCAGCAGCCAAGTCGGTCCTAAAGCCCCCACTGGGCAGTTCTTC,CASSQVGPKAPTGQFF,-,once,TRBV14,TRBJ2-1
TGTGCCAGCAGTTTATCGCTCGGCTCCTACGAGCAGTACTTC,CASSLSLGSYEQYF,-,-,TRBV27,TRBJ2-7
TGCGCCAGCAGCTTGGGGCCGGGACAGGGAACCGGGGAGCTGTTTTTT,CASSLGPGQGTGELFF,TRBD1,-,TRBV5-1,TRBJ2-2
TGTGCCACCAGCAGAAGGGGTGCAAACACCGGGGAGCTGTTTTTT,CATSRRGANTGELFF,-,-,TRBV15,TRBJ2-2
TGTGCCAGCAGTGACCGGGCAGGGGGAGGCTATGGCTACACCTTC,CASSDRAGGGYGYTF,TRBD1,-,TRBV6-4,TRBJ1-2
TGTGCCAGCAGACCCAATGACAGGGTTAATTCACCCCTCCACTTT,CASRPNDRVNSPLHF,TRBD1,once,TRBV6-4,TRBJ1-6
TGTGCCAGCAGCGTAGAGGGCGGGGGGGCCGTCTACGAGCAGTACTTC,CASSVEGGGAVYEQYF,TRBD2,-,TRBV9,TRBJ2-7
TGTGCCAGCAGACCCATGCAGAGCGGGGGTTCCCACTACGAGCAGTACTTC,CASRPMQSGGSHYEQYF,TRBD2,-,TRBV5-6,TRBJ2-7
TGTGCCAGCAGCCGGGGACAGGGGCCAGGGGAGACCCAGTACTTC,CASSRGQGPGETQYF,TRBD1,-,TRBV7-9,TRBJ2-5
TGCGCCAGCAGCCAAGGGACAGGGGTTGGGGAGACCCAGTACTTC,CASSQGTGVGETQYF,TRBD1,-,TRBV4-1,TRBJ2-5
TGTGCCAGCAGTGCCCCGGGACAGGGTCTGACTGAAGCTTTCTTT,CASSAPGQGLTEAFF,TRBD1,-,TRBV7-9,TRBJ1-1
TGTGCCAGTAGCCCCGGGACAGGGGGCATAGGGGCTGAAAAACTGTTTTTT,CASSPGTGGIGAEKLFF,TRBD1,-,TRBV19,TRBJ1-4